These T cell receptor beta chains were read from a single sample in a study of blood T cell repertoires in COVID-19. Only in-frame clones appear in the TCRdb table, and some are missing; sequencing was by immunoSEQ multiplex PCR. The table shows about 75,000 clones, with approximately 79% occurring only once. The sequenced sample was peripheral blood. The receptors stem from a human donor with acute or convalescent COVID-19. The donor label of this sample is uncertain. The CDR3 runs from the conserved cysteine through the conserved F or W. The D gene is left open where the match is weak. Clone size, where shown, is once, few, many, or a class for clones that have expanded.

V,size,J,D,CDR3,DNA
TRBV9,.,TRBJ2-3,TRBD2,CASSALTSGRRTDTQYF,TGTGCCAGCAGCGCACTCACTAGCGGGAGAAGGACAGATACGCAGTATTTT
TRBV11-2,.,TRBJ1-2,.,CASSPWNRSDGYTF,TGTGCCAGCAGCCCCTGGAACAGGTCTGATGGCTACACCTTC
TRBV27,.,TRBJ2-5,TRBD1,CASRPTGVGETQYF,TGTGCCAGCAGGCCAACAGGGGTGGGGGAGACCCAGTACTTC
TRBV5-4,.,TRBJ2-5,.,CASSRGQRGETQYF,TGTGCCAGCAGCCGAGGACAAAGGGGAGAGACCCAGTACTTC
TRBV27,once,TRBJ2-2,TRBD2,CASSLFAGANTGELFF,TGTGCCAGCAGTTTATTTGCGGGGGCGAACACCGGGGAGCTGTTTTTT
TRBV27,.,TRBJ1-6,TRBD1,CASSPWDRGDSPLHF,TGTGCCAGCAGTCCCTGGGACAGGGGAGATTCACCCCTCCACTTT
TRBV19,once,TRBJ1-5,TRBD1,CASRGQGNFNQPQHF,TGTGCCAGTAGGGGACAGGGAAACTTCAATCAGCCCCAGCATTTT
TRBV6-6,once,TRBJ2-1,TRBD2,CASSYGTSGNNEQFF,TGTGCCAGCAGTTACGGGACTAGCGGTAACAATGAGCAGTTCTTC
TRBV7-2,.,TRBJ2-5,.,CASSGQGMGQETQYF,TGTGCCAGCAGCGGGCAGGGGATGGGTCAAGAGACCCAGTACTTC
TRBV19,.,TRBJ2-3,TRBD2,CASSMGAGNTDTQYF,TGTGCCAGTAGTATGGGAGCGGGGAACACAGATACGCAGTATTTT
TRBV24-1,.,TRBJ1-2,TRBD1,CATSEDRSYGYTF,TGTGCCACCAGTGAGGACAGGAGCTATGGCTACACCTTC
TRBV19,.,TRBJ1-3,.,CASSMSVAGNTIYF,TGTGCCAGTAGTATGTCAGTCGCTGGAAACACCATATATTTT
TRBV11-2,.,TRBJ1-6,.,CASSLVGRPNSPLHF,TGTGCCAGCAGCTTAGTAGGGAGGCCTAATTCACCCCTCCACTTT
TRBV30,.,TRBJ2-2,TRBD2,CAWSGGTSGSIRELFF,TGTGCCTGGAGTGGCGGGACTAGCGGGAGTATCAGGGAGCTGTTTTTT
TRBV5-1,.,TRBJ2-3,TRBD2,CASRSSGGEADTQYF,TGCGCCAGCAGATCTAGCGGGGGGGAAGCAGATACGCAGTATTTT
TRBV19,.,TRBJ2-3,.,CASSIDRGNTDTQYF,TGTGCCAGTAGTATAGATAGGGGTAACACAGATACGCAGTATTTT
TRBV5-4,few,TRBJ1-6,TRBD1,CASNLGQSNSPLHF,TGTGCCAGCAACTTGGGACAGTCAAATTCACCCCTCCACTTT
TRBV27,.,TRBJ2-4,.,CASSPTRGAGTKNIQYF,TGTGCCAGCAGCCCAACCCGGGGAGCAGGAACCAAAAACATTCAGTACTTC
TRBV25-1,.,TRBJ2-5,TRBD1,CASSGSDRGQETQYF,TGTGCCAGCAGTGGTTCGGACAGGGGGCAGGAGACCCAGTACTTC
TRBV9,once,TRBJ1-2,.,CASSVATGGANYGYTF,TGTGCCAGCAGCGTAGCTACGGGGGGAGCTAACTATGGCTACACCTTC
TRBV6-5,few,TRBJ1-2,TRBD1,CASSQTGLRVRYTF,TGTGCCAGCAGTCAGACAGGGTTAAGAGTTCGCTACACCTTC
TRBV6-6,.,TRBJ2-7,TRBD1,CASSPNRGIGTGGPHEQYF,TGTGCCAGCAGTCCCAACCGAGGTATTGGGACAGGGGGCCCCCACGAGCAGTACTTC
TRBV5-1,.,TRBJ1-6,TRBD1,CASSQGQQNSPLHF,TGCGCCAGCAGCCAGGGACAGCAAAATTCACCCCTCCACTTT
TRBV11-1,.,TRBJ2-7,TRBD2,CASSLALAGAPVGSYEQYF,TGTGCCAGCAGCTTAGCTCTAGCGGGTGCCCCCGTCGGCTCCTACGAGCAGTACTTC
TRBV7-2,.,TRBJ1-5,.,CASSPRGSNQPQHF,TGTGCCAGCAGCCCCCGGGGGAGCAATCAGCCCCAGCATTTT
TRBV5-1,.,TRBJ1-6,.,CASSSGQPDSPLHF,TGCGCCAGCAGCTCCGGACAGCCAGATTCACCCCTCCACTTT
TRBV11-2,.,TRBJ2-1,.,CASSLVRGNEQFF,TGTGCCAGCAGCTTAGTCCGGGGCAATGAGCAGTTCTTC
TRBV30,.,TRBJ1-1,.,CAWSVSQMNTEAFF,TGTGCCTGGAGTGTATCACAAATGAACACTGAAGCTTTCTTT
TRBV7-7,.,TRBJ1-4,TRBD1,CASSSDRGNEKLFF,TGTGCCAGCAGCTCGGACAGGGGTAATGAAAAACTGTTTTTT
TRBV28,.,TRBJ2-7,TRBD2,CASSLGLAGVTEQYF,TGTGCCAGCAGCCTAGGGCTAGCGGGAGTCACCGAGCAGTACTTC
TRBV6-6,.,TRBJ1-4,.,CASSNRLTNEKLFF,TGTGCCAGCAGTAATAGATTAACTAATGAAAAACTGTTTTTT
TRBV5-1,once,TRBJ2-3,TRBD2,CASSLMGLTDTQYF,TGCGCCAGCAGCTTAATGGGACTAACAGATACGCAGTATTTT
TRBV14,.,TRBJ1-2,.,CASSQESRGSYGYTF,TGTGCCAGCAGCCAAGAATCCAGGGGCAGCTATGGCTACACCTTC
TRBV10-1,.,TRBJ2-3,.,CASRGGRGKTDTQYF,TGCGCCAGCAGGGGCGGTCGGGGGAAGACAGATACGCAGTATTTT
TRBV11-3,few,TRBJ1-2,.,CASSSSGYGYTF,TGTGCCAGCAGCTCGTCGGGCTATGGCTACACCTTC
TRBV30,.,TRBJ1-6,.,CAWRTAWGSPLHF,TGTGCCTGGAGGACAGCCTGGGGTTCACCCCTCCACTTT
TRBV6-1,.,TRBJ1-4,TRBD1,CASSDGQVLTEKLFF,TGTGCCAGCAGTGATGGACAGGTCCTGACTGAAAAACTGTTTTTT
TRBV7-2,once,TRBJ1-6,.,CASTQQGYNSPLHF,TGTGCCAGCACGCAACAGGGCTATAATTCACCCCTCCACTTT
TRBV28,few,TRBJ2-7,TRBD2,CASSGTSGSYEQYF,TGTGCCAGCAGTGGGACTAGCGGGAGCTACGAGCAGTACTTC
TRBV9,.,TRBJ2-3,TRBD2,CASSVAGTRGDTQYF,TGTGCCAGCAGCGTAGCTGGGACTAGGGGAGATACGCAGTATTTT
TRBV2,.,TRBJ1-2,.,CASSYTETNGYTF,TGTGCCAGCAGCTATACAGAGACGAACGGCTACACCTTC
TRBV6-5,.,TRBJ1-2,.,CASSYRTDFFNYGYTF,TGTGCCAGCAGTTATCGGACAGATTTTTTTAACTATGGCTACACCTTC
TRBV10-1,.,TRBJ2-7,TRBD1,CASSVGTEPSHEQYF,TGCGCCAGCAGTGTCGGGACAGAGCCCTCCCACGAGCAGTACTTC
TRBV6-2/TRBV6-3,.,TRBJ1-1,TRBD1,CASSRETGGYTEAFF,TGTGCCAGCAGCCGCGAAACAGGGGGATATACTGAAGCTTTCTTT
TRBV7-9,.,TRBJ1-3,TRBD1,CASSLVRQGGNTIYF,TGTGCCAGCAGCTTAGTGAGACAGGGTGGAAACACCATATATTTT
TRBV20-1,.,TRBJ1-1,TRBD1,CSASPLDRGMNTEAFF,TGCAGTGCTAGTCCCCTTGACAGGGGGATGAACACTGAAGCTTTCTTT
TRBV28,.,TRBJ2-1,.,CASMGAGQRGQFF,TGTGCCAGCATGGGGGCCGGGCAGCGTGGGCAGTTCTTC
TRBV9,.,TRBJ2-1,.,CASSAGDSVSQFF,TGTGCCAGCAGCGCGGGGGACAGCGTCTCCCAGTTCTTC
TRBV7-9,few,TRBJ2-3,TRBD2,CASSSQPSGRSRDTQYF,TGTGCCAGCAGCTCGCAACCTAGCGGGAGGTCTAGAGATACGCAGTATTTT